In this sample, the clone carrying this T cell receptor beta chain turned up many times. As yet, its antigen is unknown. The sample originates from a study of neurological immune-mediated disorders. As for the cDNA, it was generated by 5'RACE with 10-nucleotide random UMIs. TCRdb re-called the 5' RACE reads through MiXCR, storing one row per CDR3 protein. The sample yields around 97,000 distinct CDR3 sequences, 11% seen once. Described time point: longitudinal time-point 3. Unsorted libraries were prepared from 2 million PBMCs that had been stored at -80 C. General study findings and limits: HTLV-1-associated myelopathy had the most TCR clonal expansion, while multiple sclerosis had the least, a level that fell below healthy controls.

Germline V CDR1 and CDR2: KGHDR, SFDVKD. V lost 3 bases, J lost 1 base, and 19 bases lay in between. The CDR3 contains 18 residues. The origin of this receptor is a female donor with HTLV-1-associated myelopathy (HAM/TSP). The specimen sequenced was PBMCs. The chain combines TRBV24-1 with TRBJ2-3; tentative D call: TRBD1 (6 bases). Here the CDR3 DNA reads TGTGCCACCAGTGATCCCCGACCCGAGCAGGGGCGCACAGATACGCAGTATTTT. This encodes CATSDPRPEQGRTDTQYF.